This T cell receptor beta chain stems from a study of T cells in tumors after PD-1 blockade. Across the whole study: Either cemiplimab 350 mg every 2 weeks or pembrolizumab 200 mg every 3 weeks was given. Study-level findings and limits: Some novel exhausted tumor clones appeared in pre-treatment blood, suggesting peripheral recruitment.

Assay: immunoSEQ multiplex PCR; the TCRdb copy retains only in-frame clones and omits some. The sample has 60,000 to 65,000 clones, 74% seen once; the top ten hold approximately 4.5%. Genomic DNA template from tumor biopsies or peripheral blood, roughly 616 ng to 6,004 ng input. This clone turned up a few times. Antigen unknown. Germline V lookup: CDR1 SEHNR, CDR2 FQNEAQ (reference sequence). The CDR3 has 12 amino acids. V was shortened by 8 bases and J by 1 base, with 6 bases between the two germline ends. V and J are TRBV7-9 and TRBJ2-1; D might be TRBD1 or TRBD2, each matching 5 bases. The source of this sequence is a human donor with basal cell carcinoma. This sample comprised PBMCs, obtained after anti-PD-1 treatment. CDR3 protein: CASGGSYNEQFF. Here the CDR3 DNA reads TGTGCCAGCGGGGGATCCTACAATGAGCAGTTCTTC. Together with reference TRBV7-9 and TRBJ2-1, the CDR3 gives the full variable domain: DTGVSQNPRHKITKRGQNVTFRCDPISEHNRLYWYRQTLGQGPEFLTYFQNEAQLEKSRLLSDRFSAERPKGSFSTLEIQRTEQGDSAMYLCASGGSYNEQFFGPGTRLTVL.